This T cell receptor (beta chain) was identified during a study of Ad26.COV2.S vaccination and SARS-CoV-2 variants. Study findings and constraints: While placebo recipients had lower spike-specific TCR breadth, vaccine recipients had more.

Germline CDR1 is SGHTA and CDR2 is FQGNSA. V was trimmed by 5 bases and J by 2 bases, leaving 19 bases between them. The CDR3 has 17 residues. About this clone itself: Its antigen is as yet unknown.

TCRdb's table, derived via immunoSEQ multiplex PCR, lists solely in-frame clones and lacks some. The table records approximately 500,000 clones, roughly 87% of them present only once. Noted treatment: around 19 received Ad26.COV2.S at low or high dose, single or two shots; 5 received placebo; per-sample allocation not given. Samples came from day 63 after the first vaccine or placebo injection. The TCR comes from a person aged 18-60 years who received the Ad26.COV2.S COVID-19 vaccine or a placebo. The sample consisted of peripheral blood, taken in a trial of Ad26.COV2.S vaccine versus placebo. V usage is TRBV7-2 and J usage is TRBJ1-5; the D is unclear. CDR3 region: CASSLNQATSGNQPQHF. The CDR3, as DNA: TGTGCCAGCAGCCTAAACCAGGCGACCTCCGGCAATCAGCCCCAGCATTTT.